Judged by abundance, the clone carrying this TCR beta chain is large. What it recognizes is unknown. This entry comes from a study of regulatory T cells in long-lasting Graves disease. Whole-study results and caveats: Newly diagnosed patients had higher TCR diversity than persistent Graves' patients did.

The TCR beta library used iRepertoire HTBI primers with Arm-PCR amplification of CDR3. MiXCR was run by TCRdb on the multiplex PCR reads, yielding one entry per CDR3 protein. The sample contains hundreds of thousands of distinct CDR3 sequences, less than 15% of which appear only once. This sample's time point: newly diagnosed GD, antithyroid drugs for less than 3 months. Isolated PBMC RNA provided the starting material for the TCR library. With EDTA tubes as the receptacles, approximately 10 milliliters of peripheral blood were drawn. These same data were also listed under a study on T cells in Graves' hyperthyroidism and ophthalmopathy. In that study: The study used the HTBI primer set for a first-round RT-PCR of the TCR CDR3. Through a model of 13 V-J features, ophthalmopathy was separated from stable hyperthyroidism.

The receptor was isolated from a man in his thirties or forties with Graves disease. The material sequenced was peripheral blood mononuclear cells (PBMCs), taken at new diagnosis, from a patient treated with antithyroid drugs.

CDR3: CSAEGSDDYNEQFF. Here the CDR3 DNA reads TGCAGTGCTGAAGGTAGCGACGACTACAATGAGCAGTTCTTC. V usage is TRBV20-1 and J usage is TRBJ2-4; TRBD2 is a possible D gene (5 bases). TRBJ2-1 explains the end of the DNA better; the J call may be wrong. Looked up from germline, CDR1 is DFQATT and CDR2 is SNEGSKA (reference sequence). The CDR3 covers 14 residues.